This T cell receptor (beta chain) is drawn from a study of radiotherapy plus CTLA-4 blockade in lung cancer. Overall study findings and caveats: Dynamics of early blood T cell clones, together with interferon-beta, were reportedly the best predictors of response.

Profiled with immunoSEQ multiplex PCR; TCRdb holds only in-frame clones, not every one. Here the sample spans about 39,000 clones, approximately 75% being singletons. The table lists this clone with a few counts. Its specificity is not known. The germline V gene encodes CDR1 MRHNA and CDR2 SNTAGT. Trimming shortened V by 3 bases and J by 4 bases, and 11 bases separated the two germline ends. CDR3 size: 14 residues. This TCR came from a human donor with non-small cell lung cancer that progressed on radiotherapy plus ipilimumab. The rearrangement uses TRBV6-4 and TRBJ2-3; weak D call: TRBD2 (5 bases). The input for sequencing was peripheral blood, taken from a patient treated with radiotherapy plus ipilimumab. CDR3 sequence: CASSEAGGSDTQYF. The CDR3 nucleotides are TGTGCCAGCAGTGAGGCGGGTGGGTCAGATACGCAGTATTTT.